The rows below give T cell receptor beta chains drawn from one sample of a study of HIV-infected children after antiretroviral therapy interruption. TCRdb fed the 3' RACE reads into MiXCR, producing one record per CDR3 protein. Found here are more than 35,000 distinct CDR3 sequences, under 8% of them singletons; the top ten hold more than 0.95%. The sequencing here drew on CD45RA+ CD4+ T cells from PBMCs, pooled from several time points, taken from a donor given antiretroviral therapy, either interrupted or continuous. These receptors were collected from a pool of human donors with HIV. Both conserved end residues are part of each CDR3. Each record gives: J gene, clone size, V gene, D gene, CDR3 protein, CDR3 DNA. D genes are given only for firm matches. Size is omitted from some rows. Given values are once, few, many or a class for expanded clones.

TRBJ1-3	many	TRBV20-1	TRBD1	CSATPDRGRNTIYF	TGCAGTGCTACCCCGGACAGGGGGAGAAACACCATATATTTT
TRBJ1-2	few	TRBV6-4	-	CASSQGTRDPYGYTF	TGTGCCAGCAGCCAAGGGACCAGGGACCCCTATGGCTACACCTTC
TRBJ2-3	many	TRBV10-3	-	CAISASGSDTQYF	TGTGCCATCAGCGCGAGCGGGTCAGATACGCAGTATTTT
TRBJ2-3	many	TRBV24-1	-	CATSDWRADTQYF	TGTGCCACCAGTGATTGGCGGGCAGATACGCAGTATTTT
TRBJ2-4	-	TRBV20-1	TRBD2	CSATNIAPRLAGVVNIQYF	TGCAGTGCTACCAATATAGCTCCGAGACTAGCGGGAGTTGTGAACATTCAGTACTTC
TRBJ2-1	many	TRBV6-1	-	CASIRLDTYNEQFF	TGTGCCAGCATTCGCCTCGACACCTACAATGAGCAGTTCTTC
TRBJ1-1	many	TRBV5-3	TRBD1	CATPRTGDTEAFF	TGTGCCACCCCCCGGACAGGGGACACTGAAGCTTTCTTT
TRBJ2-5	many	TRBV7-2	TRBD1	CASGGQGGVTQYF	TGTGCCAGCGGGGGACAGGGGGGTGTGACCCAGTACTTC
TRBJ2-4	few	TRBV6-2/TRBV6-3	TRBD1	CASSYSSRDRTYIQYF	TGTGCCAGCAGTTACTCGTCCCGGGACAGGACGTACATTCAGTACTTC
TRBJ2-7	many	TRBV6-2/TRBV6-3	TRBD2	CASSLGLAGPVRALHSYEQYF	TGTGCCAGCAGCCTGGGACTAGCGGGACCCGTTCGGGCTCTACACTCCTACGAGCAGTACTTC
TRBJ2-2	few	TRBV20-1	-	CSARGVENTGELFF	TGCAGTGCTAGAGGGGTGGAGAACACCGGGGAGCTGTTTTTT
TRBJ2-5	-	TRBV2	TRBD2	CASSDQLAGQETQYF	TGTGCCAGCAGTGACCAACTAGCGGGGCAAGAGACCCAGTACTTC
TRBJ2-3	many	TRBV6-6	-	CASSDAKESAETLYF	TGTGCCAGCAGTGATGCGAAGGAGAGTGCAGAAACGCTGTATTTT
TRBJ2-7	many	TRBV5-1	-	CASSSDLFYEQYF	TGCGCCAGCAGCTCCGACCTGTTCTACGAGCAGTACTTC
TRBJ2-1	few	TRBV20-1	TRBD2	CSAPTSGRHEQFF	TGCAGTGCCCCGACTAGCGGGAGGCATGAGCAGTTCTTC
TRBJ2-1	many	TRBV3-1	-	CASSQDLGRSPRFF	TGTGCCAGCAGCCAAGATCTTGGGCGATCCCCACGGTTCTTC
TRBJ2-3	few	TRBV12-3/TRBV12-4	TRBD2	CASSPSGGAGNTQYF	TGTGCCAGCAGCCCTAGCGGGGGGGCGGGGAATACGCAGTATTTT
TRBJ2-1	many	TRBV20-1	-	CSARVGTLSSEQFF	TGCAGTGCTAGAGTTGGGACTCTGAGCAGTGAGCAGTTCTTC
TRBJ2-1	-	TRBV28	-	CASSYARGTNKYNEQFF	TGTGCCAGCAGTTACGCACGCGGGACAAACAAATACAATGAGCAGTTCTTC
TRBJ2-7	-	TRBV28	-	CASSFRRGFSSYEQYF	TGTGCCAGCAGTTTCCGGAGGGGGTTCAGCTCCTACGAGCAGTACTTC
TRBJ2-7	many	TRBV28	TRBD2	CASSLRLNAGLAGEQYF	TGTGCCAGCAGTCTACGCCTTAACGCGGGACTAGCGGGAGAGCAGTACTTC
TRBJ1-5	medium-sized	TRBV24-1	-	CATSEGVSQPQHF	TGTGCCACCAGTGAGGGGGTCTCTCAGCCCCAGCATTTT
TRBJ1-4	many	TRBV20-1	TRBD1	CSASRTGDEKLFF	TGCAGTGCTTCACGGACAGGGGATGAAAAACTGTTTTTT
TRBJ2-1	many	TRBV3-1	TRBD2	CASSQLAGGPNEQFF	TGTGCCAGCAGTCAACTAGCGGGAGGGCCGAATGAGCAGTTCTTC
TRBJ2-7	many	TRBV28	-	CASSIYRTGNEQYF	TGTGCCAGCAGTATATACCGGACGGGGAACGAGCAGTACTTC
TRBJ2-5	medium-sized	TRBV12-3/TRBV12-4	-	CASSPTGGAGQDTQYF	TGTGCAAGCAGCCCGACTGGGGGGGCGGGCCAAGACACCCAGTACTTT
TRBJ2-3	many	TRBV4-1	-	CASSQETEPSTDTQYF	TGCGCCAGCAGCCAAGAAACGGAACCTAGCACAGATACGCAGTATTTT
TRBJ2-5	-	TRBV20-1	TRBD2	CSARLAGGRETQYF	TGCAGTGCAAGGCTAGCGGGGGGCCGCGAGACCCAGTACTTC
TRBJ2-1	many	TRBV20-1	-	CSSRDWGGCAEQFF	TGTAGCTCTAGAGACTGGGGGGGCTGTGCTGAGCAGTTCTTC
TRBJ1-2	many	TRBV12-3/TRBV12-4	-	CASSIVRSGPSGYTF	TGTGCCAGCAGCATAGTTAGGTCGGGACCCTCTGGCTACACCTTC
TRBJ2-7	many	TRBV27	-	CASRDLRTKSFRQYF	TGTGCCAGCAGGGATTTAAGGACCAAGTCTTTTCGGCAGTACTTC
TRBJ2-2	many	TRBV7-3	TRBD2	CASSLLAGVGTGELFF	TGTGCCAGCAGCCTACTAGCGGGAGTAGGTACCGGGGAGCTGTTTTTT
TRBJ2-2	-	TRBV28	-	CASSPQSGPPGELFF	TGTGCCAGCAGCCCCCAAAGCGGGCCCCCCGGGGAGCTGTTTTTT
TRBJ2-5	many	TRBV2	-	CASSARRNQETQYF	TGTGCCAGCAGTGCCCGCAGGAACCAAGAGACCCAGTACTTC
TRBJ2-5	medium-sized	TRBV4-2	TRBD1	CASSQDDRGPDTQYF	TGTGCCAGCAGCCAAGATGACAGGGGGCCAGACACCCAGTACTTT
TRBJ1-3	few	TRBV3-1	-	CASSTGQKNTIYF	TGTGCCAGCAGCACCGGACAGAAGAACACCATATATTTT
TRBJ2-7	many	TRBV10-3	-	CAISERYYEQYF	TGTGCCATCAGTGAACGATACTACGAGCAGTACTTC
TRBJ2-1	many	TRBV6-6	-	CASSPLPSSSYNEQFF	TGTGCCAGCAGCCCCCTTCCTAGTAGCTCCTACAATGAGCAGTTCTTC
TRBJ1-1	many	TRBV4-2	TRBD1	CASSQGQGANTEVFF	TGTGCCAGCAGCCAAGGACAGGGGGCAAACACAGAAGTCTTCTTT
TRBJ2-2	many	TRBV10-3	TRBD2	CAISAGLAVTGELFF	TGTGCCATCAGTGCCGGACTAGCGGTCACCGGGGAGCTGTTTTTT
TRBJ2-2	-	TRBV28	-	CASSLWTQGGGTGELFF	TGTGCCAGCAGTTTATGGACACAGGGAGGGGGGACCGGGGAGCTGTTTTTT
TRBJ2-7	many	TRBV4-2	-	CASSPGRLPSHEQYF	TGTGCCAGCAGCCCGGGCCGTCTTCCGTCCCACGAGCAGTACTTC
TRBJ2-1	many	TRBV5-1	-	CASSLGRSGRDEQFF	TGCGCCAGCAGCTTGGGGCGGTCCGGACGGGATGAGCAGTTCTTC
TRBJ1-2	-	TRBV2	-	CASSELQGNYGYTF	TGTGCCAGCAGTGAACTACAGGGCAACTATGGCTACACCTTC
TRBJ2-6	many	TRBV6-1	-	CASSERRTGANVLTF	TGTGCCAGCAGTGAAAGGCGGACTGGGGCCAACGTCCTGACTTTC
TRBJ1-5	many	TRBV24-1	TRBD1	CATSEGRRGRYQPQHF	TGTGCCACCAGTGAGGGAAGAAGGGGGCGATATCAGCCCCAGCATTTT
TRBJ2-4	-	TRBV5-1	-	CASSLTENIQYF	TGCGCCAGCAGCTTGACCGAAAACATTCAGTACTTC
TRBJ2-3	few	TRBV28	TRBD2	CASSLRAGARDTQYF	TGTGCCAGCAGTTTACGAGCGGGAGCGAGAGATACGCAGTATTTT
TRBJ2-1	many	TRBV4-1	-	CASSQIRTRYNEQFF	TGCGCCAGCAGCCAAATTAGGACAAGATACAATGAGCAGTTCTTC
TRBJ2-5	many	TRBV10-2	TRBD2	CASLGGGQRETQYF	TGCGCCTCCCTCGGGGGGGGGCAGAGAGAGACCCAGTACTTC
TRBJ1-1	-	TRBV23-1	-	CASSSQTGKQNTEAFF	TGCGCCAGCAGTTCCCAAACAGGAAAACAGAACACTGAAGCTTTCTTT
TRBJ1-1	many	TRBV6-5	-	CASSGDITEVFF	TGTGCCAGCAGTGGGGACATCACAGAAGTCTTCTTT
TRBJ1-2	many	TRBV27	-	CASSFTGKALYGYTF	TGTGCCAGCAGCTTTACGGGGAAGGCCCTCTATGGCTACACCTTC
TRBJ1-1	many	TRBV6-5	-	CASSYFPGLTNTEAFF	TGTGCCAGCAGTTATTTCCCGGGACTTACGAACACTGAAGCTTTCTTT
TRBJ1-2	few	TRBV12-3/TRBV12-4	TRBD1	CASSSPGGTVPYGYTF	TGTGCCAGCAGTTCCCCCGGGGGGACAGTACCCTATGGCTACACCTTC